Following are 21 T cell receptor beta chains from one sample sequenced in a study of cytomegalovirus exposure and HLA in healthy donors. In the PCR, 60 Vbeta and 13 Jbeta primers were used. Some clones are missing from TCRdb's copy, which holds only in-frame ones; the method was immunoSEQ multiplex PCR. The data show some 190,000 clones, 70% to 80% seen once. Sequenced: PBMCs. The receptors shown here come from a woman aged 45-60 years in good health and CMV-seronegative.

A single count supports this clone. CDR3 region: CASSAVTSLSGNTIYF. In DNA, the CDR3 is TGTGCCAGCAGTGCCGTAACATCCCTCTCTGGAAACACCATATATTTT. The rearrangement links TRBV28 to TRBJ1-3, with D uncertain. Trimming took 5 bases from V and 0 from J, leaving 14 bases between them. This CDR3 has 16 residues. The germline gives CDR1 MDHEN, CDR2 SYDVKM.

The chain employs TRBV7-2 and TRBJ2-7, with 16 positions matching TRBD2. The CDR3 loop spans 19 amino acids. V shed 1 base, J shed 3 bases, and the junction held 9 bases outside the gene matches. Germline V lookup: CDR1 SGHTA, CDR2 FQGNSA. The CDR3 DNA reads as TGTGCCAGCAGCTTAGTCGGGACTAGCGGGAGGGCAAATCTCTACGAGCAGTACTTC. It yields the protein CASSLVGTSGRANLYEQYF.

The chain has TRBV4-1 and TRBJ1-1, with D unclear. The CDR3 is 15 residues long. The germline V gene encodes CDR1 MGHRA and CDR2 YSYEKL. V shed 1 base and J shed 11 bases, with 20 bases lying between them. The DNA of the CDR3 is TGCGCCAGCAGCCAAGGATGGTGGCAGGTCGAGAAGGCTTTCTTT. This codes for CASSQGWWQVEKAFF.

This clone has just one count. The V and J genes are TRBV2 and TRBJ2-7; possible D gene TRBD2, 7 bases. V shed 10 bases and J shed 2 bases, with 18 bases lying between them. The CDR3 has 14 residues. In germline, CDR1 is SNHLY, CDR2 FYNNEI. In nucleotides, the CDR3 is TGTGCCAACATGAGGGGGGGGGCGACCTACGAGCAGTACTTC. Its translation: CANMRGGATYEQYF.

The J gene is TRBJ1-2, the V gene TRBV28; TRBD1 agrees at 7 bases. Germline V gene data show CDR1 as MDHEN and CDR2 as SYDVKM. V lost 7 bases to trimming and J lost 3 bases; unmatched junction nucleotides: 5. The CDR3 spans 13 residues. The CDR3 loop reads CASNTGTDYGYTF. CDR3 DNA sequence: TGTGCCAGCAACACCGGGACAGACTATGGCTACACCTTC.

The V gene is TRBV5-4, the J gene TRBJ2-5; D possibly corresponds to TRBD1 (5 bases). The DNA end favors TRBJ2-7, so the J call may be wrong. The germline gives CDR1 SGHNT, CDR2 YYREEE (reference sequence). This CDR3 region has 13 residues. CDR3 loop: CASSLNRKYEQYF. DNA of the CDR3: TGTGCCAGCAGCTTGAACAGGAAGTACGAGCAGTACTTC.

The V gene is TRBV10-3, the J gene TRBJ2-5; the D gene is possibly TRBD1 (6 bases). CDR3 length: 14 amino acids. Germline V CDR1 and CDR2: ENHRY, SYGVKD. The V and J ends lost 2 bases and 2 bases respectively, with 9 bases between them. The CDR3 is CAISEPDSQETQYF. CDR3 coding DNA: TGTGCCATCAGTGAGCCGGACAGTCAAGAGACCCAGTACTTC.

This clone appeared a few times. The chain is built from TRBV5-1 and TRBJ1-1, with TRBD1 matching 8 bases. The germline CDR1 and CDR2 sequences are SGHRS and YFSETQ. J was trimmed by 2 bases and V by 2 bases; bases with no gene match: 5. The CDR3 is 15 amino acids. In nucleotides, the CDR3 is TGCGCCAGCAGCTTCGGGGACAGGCTTAACACTGAAGCTTTCTTT. Translating gives CASSFGDRLNTEAFF.

The chain joins TRBV2 to TRBJ2-2; a weak D match, TRBD1 (5 bases). CDR3 size: 16 residues. Deletions cut 3 bases from V and 0 bases from J, with 11 bases between. The germline V gene has CDR1 SNHLY and CDR2 FYNNEI. This CDR3 reads CASSEVRVTNTGELFF. The CDR3 nucleotides are TGTGCCAGCAGTGAGGTCAGGGTAACGAACACCGGGGAGCTGTTTTTT.

The rearrangement joins TRBV7-2 to TRBJ1-6; D not certain. This CDR3 contains 14 residues. The germline gives CDR1 SGHTA, CDR2 FQGNSA. Trimming stripped 6 bases from V and 12 bases from J, with 18 bases between. As DNA, the CDR3 is TGTGCCAGCAGAGTTTTCCAGCCCGAGGGACCCCTCCACTTT. This encodes CASRVFQPEGPLHF.

The V and J genes are TRBV6-5 and TRBJ2-7, with D tentatively TRBD1 (5 bases). The CDR3 length is 16 residues. The V and J ends lost 1 base and 0 bases respectively, with 13 bases between them. In germline, CDR1 is MNHEY, CDR2 SVGAGI. This CDR3 is CASSYWGRDLSYEQYF. CDR3 bases: TGTGCCAGCAGTTACTGGGGCAGGGATCTCTCCTACGAGCAGTACTTC.

J is TRBJ2-7 and V is TRBV5-1, with 9 positions matching TRBD1. The ends lost 7 bases at V and 2 bases at J; junction bases unmatched: 7. This CDR3 comprises 14 residues. CDR1 and CDR2 (germline): SGHRS, YFSETQ. The CDR3 sequence: CASCPTGGTYEQYF. For the CDR3, the DNA is TGCGCCAGCTGCCCGACAGGGGGGACCTACGAGCAGTACTTC.

The gene calls are TRBV7-9 and TRBJ1-6; the D is unclear. CDR1 and CDR2 from the germline V gene are SEHNR and FQNEAQ (reference sequence). This CDR3 spans 14 amino acids. V lost 0 bases, J lost 5 bases, and 5 bases lay in between. Here the CDR3 reads CASSLASDNSPLHF. Here the CDR3 DNA reads TGTGCCAGCAGCTTAGCCAGCGATAATTCACCCCTCCACTTT.

On this clone: The junction and the germline gene differ at one end; a read error may be behind it. The chain joins TRBV7-3 to TRBJ2-7, with 7 nucleotides matching TRBD1. Germline loops: CDR1 SGHTA, CDR2 FQGTGA. This CDR3 contains 15 residues. Here the CDR3 reads CSSSLGGGYGEEQYF. Written as DNA, the CDR3 is TGTTCCAGCAGTTTAGGGGGCGGCTACGGTGAGGAGCAGTACTTC.

The chain carries TRBV9 and TRBJ2-2, with TRBD2 matching 7 bases. CDR1 is SGDLS, CDR2 YYNGEE, per germline. The J segment lost 2 bases and the V segment lost 4 bases, leaving 8 bases of the junction unmatched. This CDR3 is built from 16 residues. CDR3 amino acids: CASSIGGTSNTGELFF. Written as DNA, the CDR3 is TGTGCCAGCAGCATCGGGGGGACTTCCAACACCGGGGAGCTGTTTTTT.

This rearrangement joins TRBV9 to TRBJ1-6; no clear D gene. The V end lost 4 bases, the J end lost 11 bases, and 22 bases lay between the germline ends. From germline, CDR1 is SGDLS and CDR2 YYNGEE. The CDR3 length is 16 residues. The CDR3 coding sequence is TGTGCCAGCAGCTCGTACCCGGATCCGAACGGGGCACCCCTCCACTTT. Translation: CASSSYPDPNGAPLHF.

The V and J genes are TRBV11-2 and TRBJ1-1; possible D gene TRBD1, 6 bases. V lost 5 bases and J lost 5, with 21 bases in between. CDR1 and CDR2 from the germline V gene are SGHAT and FQNNGV. CDR3 size: 16 residues. The DNA of the CDR3 is TGTGCCAGCAGCGGCAGTTGGGGGCGCCCGAAAACTGAAGCTTTCTTT. Encoded protein: CASSGSWGRPKTEAFF. The full variable domain, in which reference TRBV11-2 and TRBJ1-1 provide the parts outside the CDR3, is EAGVAQSPRYKIIEKRQSVAFWCNPISGHATLYWYQQILGQGPKLLIQFQNNGVVDDSQLPKDRFSAERLKGVDSTLKIQPAKLEDSAVYLCASSGSWGRPKTEAFFGQGTRLTVV.

V usage is TRBV11-2 and J usage is TRBJ2-7, with a weak D call TRBD1 (5 bases). V was cut by 3 bases and J by 1 base, with 13 bases left in between. The CDR3 consists of 15 residues. Germline V lookup: CDR1 SGHAT, CDR2 FQNNGV. In nucleotides, the CDR3 is TGTGCCAGCAGCTTGGCCCGGACATATTCCTACGAGCAGTACTTC. Encoded protein: CASSLARTYSYEQYF. Variable domain in full (rest from reference TRBV11-2 and TRBJ2-7): EAGVAQSPRYKIIEKRQSVAFWCNPISGHATLYWYQQILGQGPKLLIQFQNNGVVDDSQLPKDRFSAERLKGVDSTLKIQPAKLEDSAVYLCASSLARTYSYEQYFGPGTRLTVT.

The V gene is TRBV29-1, the J gene TRBJ2-5; D uncertain. With 4 bases removed from V and 4 bases from J, the gap between germline ends came to 13 bases. Germline V CDR1 and CDR2: SQVTM, ANQGSEA. This CDR3 contains 13 residues. The CDR3 DNA is TGCAGCGTTGCAGGCAGGATCGGAGAGACCCAGTACTTC. It encodes CSVAGRIGETQYF.

The chain carries TRBV4-1 and TRBJ1-2; 11 nucleotides line up with TRBD1. The V segment lost 5 bases and the J segment 8 bases; nucleotides outside the gene matches: 13. The CDR3 extends over 16 amino acids. The germline V gene encodes CDR1 MGHRA and CDR2 YSYEKL. The CDR3 DNA is TGCGCCAGCAGCTTGCGGACAGGGGGCTCGGAAGGGGGCTACACCTTC. It is translated as CASSLRTGGSEGGYTF.

This chain connects TRBV9 to TRBJ2-3, with TRBD2 matching over 10 bases. Germline trimming cut 2 bases from V and 2 bases from J; bases unmatched to any gene: 8. The germline gives CDR1 SGDLS, CDR2 YYNGEE. This CDR3 has 17 residues. DNA of the CDR3: TGTGCCAGCAGCGTCCCCTCTAGCGGGGGACCCACAGATACGCAGTATTTT. Residues: CASSVPSSGGPTDTQYF. Based on the CDR3 plus reference TRBV9 and TRBJ2-3, the full variable domain is DSGVTQTPKHLITATGQRVTLRCSPRSGDLSVYWYQQSLDQGLQFLIQYYNGEERAKGNILERFSAQQFPDLHSELNLSSLELGDSALYFCASSVPSSGGPTDTQYFGPGTRLTVL.